This T cell receptor (beta chain) was identified in a study of T cell repertoires in cytomegalovirus infection. The CDR3 covers 15 residues. Per germline, CDR1 KGHSH and CDR2 LQKENI. The V gene end was trimmed by 2 bases and the J gene end by 6 bases; junction bases not matched to a gene: 10. TCRdb re-analysed the reads in MiXCR, keeping a single row per CDR3 protein. Of approximately 700,000 distinct CDR3 sequences listed, roughly 35% are singletons. The chain couples TRBV18 to TRBJ2-7, with 7 bases fitting TRBD1. The receptor's source is a human donor in good health (CMV status not recorded). Some clones in this sample may be carry-over from other donors' samples. Source material: PBMCs. CDR3 sequence: CASSPSGQSLVEQYF. CDR3 coding DNA: TGTGCCAGCTCACCATCGGGACAGTCTTTAGTCGAGCAGTACTTC.